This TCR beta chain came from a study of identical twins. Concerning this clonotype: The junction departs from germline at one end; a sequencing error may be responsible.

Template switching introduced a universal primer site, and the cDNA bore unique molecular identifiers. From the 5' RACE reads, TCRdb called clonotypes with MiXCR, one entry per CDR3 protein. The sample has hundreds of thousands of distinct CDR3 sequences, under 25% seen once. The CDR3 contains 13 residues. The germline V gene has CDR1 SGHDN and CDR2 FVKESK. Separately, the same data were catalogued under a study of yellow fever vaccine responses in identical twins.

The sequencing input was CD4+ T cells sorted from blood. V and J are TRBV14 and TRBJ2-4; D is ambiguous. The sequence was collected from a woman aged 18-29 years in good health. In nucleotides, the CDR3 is TGTGCCAGCAGCCAAGAAGTGGGAAGGTATCTGGACTTC. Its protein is CASSQEVGRYLDF. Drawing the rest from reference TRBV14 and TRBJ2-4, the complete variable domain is EAGVTQFPSHSVIEKGQTVTLRCDPISGHDNLYWYRRVMGKEIKFLLHFVKESKQDESGMPNNRFLAERTGGTYSTLKVQPAELEDSGVYFCASSQEVGRYLDFGAGTRLSVL.